This T cell receptor beta chain emerged from a study of T-cell reconstitution after alpha-beta-depleted transplantation in children. Library preparation (for TCRbeta) was performed with unique molecular identifiers. TCRdb analysed the PCR reads with MiXCR anew, one entry per CDR3 protein. Of fewer than 550,000 distinct CDR3 sequences in the sample, 11% were seen once. Trimming cost V 3 bases and J 5 bases; bases outside gene matches: 7. CDR3 length: 14 amino acids. The germline V gene has CDR1 SGHKS and CDR2 YYEKEE (reference sequence). V gene TRBV5-5 combines with J gene TRBJ2-5, with TRBD2 matching over 7 bases. Here the sequenced sample was PBMCs from the stem cell graft donor, taken from the stem cell graft. This clonotype originated in a human donor who donated a stem cell graft to a child with acute myeloid leukemia. The CDR3 sequence is CASSWGTRGETQYF. The CDR3, as DNA: TGTGCCAGCAGCTGGGGGACGCGGGGGGAGACCCAGTACTTC.